This note documents a single TCR beta chain sequence. The record originates from a study of blood T cell repertoires in COVID-19. The wider study: The United States, Italy and Spain were the sources of the acute and convalescent COVID-19 samples. The cDNA or gDNA used as material had been derived from T cells, B-cell-depleted T cells, or PBMCs.

Source study methods: Amplifying reference gene primers gave estimates of nucleated cell counts. Profiling relied on immunoSEQ multiplex PCR, and the TCRdb table lists in-frame clones only, not all of them. The V and J calls and the clone size are those of that table, but D and trimming were determined from the DNA. The repertoire holds 60,000 or so clones, with 79% as singletons. The CDR3 contains 14 residues. V shed 5 bases and J shed 6 bases, with 16 bases lying between them. Germline V gene data show CDR1 as SGHRS and CDR2 as YFSETQ. Sequences were obtained from peripheral blood. This chain joins TRBV5-1 and TRBJ2-3, with D maybe TRBD2 (5 bases). The receptor comes from a man aged 60 to 75 with acute or convalescent COVID-19. The CDR3 nucleotides are TGCGCCAGCAGTGAGGGAACTCCTGCGGATACGCAGTATTTT. Translated, it gives CASSEGTPADTQYF.